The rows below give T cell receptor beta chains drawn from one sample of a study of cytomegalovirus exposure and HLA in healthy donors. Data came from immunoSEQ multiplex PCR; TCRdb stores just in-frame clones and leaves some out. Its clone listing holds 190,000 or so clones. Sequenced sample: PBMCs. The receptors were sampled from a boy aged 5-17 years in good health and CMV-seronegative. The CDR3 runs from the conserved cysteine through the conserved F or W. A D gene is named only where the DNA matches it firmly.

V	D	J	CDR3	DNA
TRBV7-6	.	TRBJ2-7	CASSLGNRAHEQYF	TGTGCCAGCAGCTTAGGGAACAGGGCCCACGAGCAGTACTTC
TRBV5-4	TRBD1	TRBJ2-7	CASSLETGAEYEQYF	TGTGCCAGCAGCTTGGAAACAGGGGCCGAATACGAGCAGTACTTC
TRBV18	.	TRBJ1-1	CASSSSGNTEAFF	TGTGCCAGCTCATCTTCAGGGAACACTGAAGCTTTCTTT
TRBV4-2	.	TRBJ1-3	CASSQDFLPGNTIYF	TGTGCCAGCAGCCAAGATTTTCTTCCGGGAAACACCATATATTTT
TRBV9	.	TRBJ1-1	CASSAGGPLEAFF	TGTGCCAGCAGCGCGGGGGGACCCCTTGAAGCTTTCTTT
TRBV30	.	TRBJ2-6	CAWSVVSGANVLTF	TGTGCCTGGAGTGTCGTCTCTGGGGCCAACGTCCTGACTTTC
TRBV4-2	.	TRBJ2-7	CASSQGGAYEQYF	TGTGCCAGCAGCCAAGGAGGAGCCTACGAGCAGTACTTC
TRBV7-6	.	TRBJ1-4	CASSLAADLNEKLFF	TGTGCCAGCAGCTTAGCGGCAGATCTCAATGAAAAACTGTTTTTT
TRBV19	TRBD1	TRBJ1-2	CASSNDRGRNYGYTF	TGTGCCAGTAGTAACGACAGGGGACGAAACTATGGCTACACCTTC
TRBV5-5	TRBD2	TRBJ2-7	CASSSGFIAGGIYGPEQYF	TGTGCCAGCAGCTCCGGATTCATAGCGGGGGGGATCTATGGGCCCGAGCAGTACTTC
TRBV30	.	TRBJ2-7	CAWSVQASSYEQYF	TGTGCCTGGAGTGTACAGGCTAGCTCCTACGAGCAGTACTTC
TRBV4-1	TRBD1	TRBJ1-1	CASSQSGTGAGGTEAFF	TGCGCCAGCAGCCAATCTGGGACAGGGGCGGGGGGCACTGAAGCTTTCTTT
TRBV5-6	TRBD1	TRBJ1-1	CASSSVRQGVMNTEAFF	TGTGCCAGCAGCTCTGTGAGACAGGGAGTAATGAACACTGAAGCTTTCTTT
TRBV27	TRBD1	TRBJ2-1	CASGWTGDNEQFF	TGTGCCAGCGGCTGGACAGGGGACAATGAGCAGTTCTTC
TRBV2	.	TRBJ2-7	CASSENAGSYEQYF	TGTGCCAGCAGTGAAAATGCAGGCTCCTACGAGCAGTACTTC
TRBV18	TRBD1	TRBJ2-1	CASSPLQGSSYNEQFF	TGTGCCAGCTCACCCCTACAGGGGAGCTCCTACAATGAGCAGTTCTTC
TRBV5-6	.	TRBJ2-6	CASSLPWAYNVLTF	TGTGCCAGCAGCTTGCCCTGGGCCTACAACGTCCTGACTTTC
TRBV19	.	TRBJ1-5	CASLWSGFSNQPQHF	TGTGCCAGCCTGTGGTCTGGCTTTAGCAATCAGCCCCAGCATTTT
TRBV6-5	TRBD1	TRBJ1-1	CASTPTTGPATEAFF	TGTGCCAGCACCCCCACGACAGGGCCGGCCACTGAAGCTTTCTTT
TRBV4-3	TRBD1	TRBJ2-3	CASSQVSGQGEGADTQYF	TGCGCCAGCAGCCAAGTAAGCGGACAGGGGGAAGGCGCAGATACGCAGTATTTT